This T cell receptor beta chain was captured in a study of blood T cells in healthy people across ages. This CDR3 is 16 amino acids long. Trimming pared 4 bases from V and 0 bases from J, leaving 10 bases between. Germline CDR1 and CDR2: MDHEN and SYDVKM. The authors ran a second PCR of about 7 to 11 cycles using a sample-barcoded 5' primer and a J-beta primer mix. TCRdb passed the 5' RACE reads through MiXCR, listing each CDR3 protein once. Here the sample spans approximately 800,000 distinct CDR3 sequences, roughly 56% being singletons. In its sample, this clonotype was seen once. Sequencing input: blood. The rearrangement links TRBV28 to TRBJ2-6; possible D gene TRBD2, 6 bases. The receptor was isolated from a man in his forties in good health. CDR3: CASSSAGLSGANVLTF. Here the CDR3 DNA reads TGTGCCAGCAGTTCCGCGGGGCTCTCTGGGGCCAACGTCCTGACTTTC. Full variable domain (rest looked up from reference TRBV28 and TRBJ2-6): DVKVTQSSRYLVKRTGEKVFLECVQDMDHENMFWYRQDPGLGLRLIYFSYDVKMKEKGDIPEGYSVSREKKERFSLILESASTNQTSMYLCASSSAGLSGANVLTFGAGSRLTVL.